This T cell receptor beta chain was retrieved from a study of T cells after posttransplantation cyclophosphamide. Study-wide points: Later blood repertoires were often dominated by clones from the donor CD8+ memory compartment. Recipient CMV seropositivity and CMV reactivation strongly tracked TRB clonality.

The CDR3 is 15 residues long. Germline V gene sequence: CDR1 SGHTS, CDR2 YDEGEE. This clone has at least ten counts. Antigen unknown. The junction differs from germline at one of its ends, possibly a read error. Here immunoSEQ multiplex PCR was the method, and the copy in TCRdb shows in-frame clones only, minus some. The sample was found to contain approximately 35,000 clones, and every one recurs. The specimen was PBMCs. This receptor was obtained from a woman aged 25 to 39 in good health and a related stem cell transplant donor. The V gene is TRBV5-8, the J gene TRBJ2-7; D is undetermined. The chain's CDR3 is CASSLVLLNSYEQYF. The CDR3 coding sequence is TGTGCCAGCAGTTTGGTCCTCCTAAACTCCTACGAGCAGTACTTC.